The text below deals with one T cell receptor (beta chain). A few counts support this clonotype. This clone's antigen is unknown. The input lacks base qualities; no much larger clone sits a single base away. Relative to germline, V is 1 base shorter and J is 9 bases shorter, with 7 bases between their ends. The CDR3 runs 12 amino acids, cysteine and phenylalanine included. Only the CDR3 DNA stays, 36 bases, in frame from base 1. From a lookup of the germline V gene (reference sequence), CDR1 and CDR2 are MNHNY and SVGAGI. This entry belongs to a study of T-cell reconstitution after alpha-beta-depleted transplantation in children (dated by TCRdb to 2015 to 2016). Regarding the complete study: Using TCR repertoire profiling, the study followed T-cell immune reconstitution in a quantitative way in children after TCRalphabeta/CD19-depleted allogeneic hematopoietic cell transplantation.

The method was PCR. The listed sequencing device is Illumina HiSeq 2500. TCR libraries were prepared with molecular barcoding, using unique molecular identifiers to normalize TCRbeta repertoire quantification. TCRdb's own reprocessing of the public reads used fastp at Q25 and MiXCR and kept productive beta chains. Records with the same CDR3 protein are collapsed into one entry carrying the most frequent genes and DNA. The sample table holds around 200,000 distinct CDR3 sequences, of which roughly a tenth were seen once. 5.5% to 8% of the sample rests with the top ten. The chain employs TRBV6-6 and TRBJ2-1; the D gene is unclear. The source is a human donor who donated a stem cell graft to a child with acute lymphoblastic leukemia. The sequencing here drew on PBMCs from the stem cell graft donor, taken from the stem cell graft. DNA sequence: TGTGCCAGCAGTTACTTAGAGAGTGAGCAGTTCTTC. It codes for CASSYLESEQFF.